This T cell receptor beta chain derives from a study of cytomegalovirus exposure and HLA in healthy donors. Study-wide results and limits: It was assumed in the presence/absence analyses that sequencing depth was roughly uniform across donors.

Germline V CDR1 and CDR2: LGHNA, YSLEER. This CDR3 spans 15 amino acids. V was trimmed by 0 bases and J by 2 bases, leaving 8 bases between them. As for this clone: Its antigen remains unidentified.

The PCR had 60 Vbeta and 13 Jbeta primers. Generated by immunoSEQ multiplex PCR, the TCRdb table keeps only in-frame clones and is missing some. The data show 62,000 or so clones, roughly 84% seen once. The chain recombines TRBV4-3 with TRBJ1-5; no firm D call. This receptor was identified in a man aged 25-45 years in good health and CMV-seronegative. Sequencing was done on a sample of PBMCs. CDR3 nucleotide sequence: TGCGCCAGCAGCCAAGATTGGGCAGGCAATCAGCCCCAGCATTTT. It yields the protein CASSQDWAGNQPQHF.